These T cell receptor beta chains were read from a single sample in a study of lymphopenia after photon versus proton radiotherapy. TCRdb's table, derived via immunoSEQ multiplex PCR, lists solely in-frame clones and lacks some. The repertoire holds 83,000 or so clones, with about four fifths as singletons. This specimen consisted of peripheral blood, obtained from a patient treated with proton-based radiotherapy. These TCRs come from a man aged 55-75 years with pancreatic cancer. CDR3s include the opening cysteine and the closing phenylalanine or tryptophan. A D gene is named only where the DNA matches it firmly. Size is stated for part of the rows, as once, few or many counts, or as a class when the clone is expanded.

TRBV28	TRBJ1-3	NA	NA	TGTGCCAGCAGTATCCGATCAAAGGGAGGAAACACCATATATTTT	CASSIRSKGGNTIYF
TRBV29-1	TRBJ1-2	NA	NA	TGCAGCGTTGAAGAGGGTCCAGGGCAGGGTAACTATGGCTACACCTTC	CSVEEGPGQGNYGYTF
TRBV6-6	TRBJ1-1	NA	NA	TGTGCCAGCCAGGGGAACATTGAAGCTTTCTTT	CASQGNIEAFF
TRBV9	TRBJ2-1	NA	NA	TGTGCCAGCAGCGTAGGCGGGCAGGGGCGGACCAATGAGCAGTTCTTC	CASSVGGQGRTNEQFF
TRBV19	TRBJ2-7	NA	NA	TGTGCCAGTAGTATAACCACAGGCTACGAGCAGTACTTC	CASSITTGYEQYF
TRBV7-2	TRBJ2-5	NA	NA	TGTGCCAGCAGCTTAGGGGTAGGAGGCGAGACCCAGTACTTC	CASSLGVGGETQYF
TRBV4-2	TRBJ1-4	TRBD1	NA	TGTGCCAGCAGCCCACTATATACAGGGGAATACGAAAAACTGTTTTTT	CASSPLYTGEYEKLFF
TRBV28	TRBJ2-3	TRBD2	NA	TGTGCCAGCAGCCCCGGGACTAGAACGACAGATACGCAGTATTTT	CASSPGTRTTDTQYF
TRBV7-9	TRBJ2-7	TRBD1	NA	TGTGCCAGCAGCCCAAGGGGCACAGGGGCCTACGAGCAGTACTTC	CASSPRGTGAYEQYF
TRBV7-2	TRBJ1-6	NA	NA	TGTGCCAGCAGCTTAGTACCCCCTGGGATGGGGAATTCACCCCTCCACTTT	CASSLVPPGMGNSPLHF
TRBV4-1	TRBJ1-1	NA	NA	TGCGCCAGCAGCCAAGAGTCGGTTCTCAGCACTGAAGCTTTCTTT	CASSQESVLSTEAFF
TRBV30	TRBJ1-3	NA	NA	TGTGCCTGGACAGGGCGGGGGAGCTCTGGAAACACCATATATTTT	CAWTGRGSSGNTIYF
TRBV5-1	TRBJ2-4	TRBD2	NA	TGCGCCAGCAGCTTGGTACGGGGGGAAGGAAACATTCAGTACTTC	CASSLVRGEGNIQYF
TRBV7-8	TRBJ1-5	NA	few	TGTGCCAGCAGCCAAACGGCAGGAAATAATCAGCCCCAGCATTTT	CASSQTAGNNQPQHF
TRBV29-1	TRBJ2-7	TRBD1	NA	TGCAGCGCTAAGGACAGGGGGCGGGAGCAGTACTTC	CSAKDRGREQYF
TRBV7-2	TRBJ1-3	NA	NA	TGTGCCAGCAGCTTACTTCTAGGGATCTCTGGAAACACCATATATTTT	CASSLLLGISGNTIYF
TRBV12-5	TRBJ2-2	NA	NA	TGTGCTAGTGGTTTTCAGGGCGGCACCGGGGAGCTGTTTTTT	CASGFQGGTGELFF
TRBV7-6	TRBJ1-1	NA	NA	TGTGCCAGCAGCTTTTCAGGGCTAAACACTGAAGCTTTCTTT	CASSFSGLNTEAFF
TRBV27	TRBJ2-3	TRBD2	NA	TGTGCCAGCAGCCTACTAGGACTAGCGGGAGGCAAAACAGATACGCAGTATTTT	CASSLLGLAGGKTDTQYF
TRBV11-2	TRBJ2-5	TRBD2	NA	TGTGCCAGCAGCTCCCAGGGACTAGCTCACATCAGTCAAGAGACCCAGTACTTC	CASSSQGLAHISQETQYF
TRBV4-1	TRBJ2-7	TRBD2	NA	TGCGCCAGCAGCCAAGTGGCTAGCGGGAGTTTCCTCTACGAGCAGTACTTC	CASSQVASGSFLYEQYF
TRBV28	TRBJ2-2	TRBD1	once	TGTGCCAGCAGTAGCCCGGGGACAGGCGGTTGGGGATCTAACACCGGGGAGCTGTTTTTT	CASSSPGTGGWGSNTGELFF
TRBV4-2	TRBJ2-7	TRBD1	NA	TGTGCCAGCAGCCCAGGGACAGGGGCCTACTCCTACGAGCAGTACTTC	CASSPGTGAYSYEQYF
TRBV4-3	TRBJ1-1	NA	NA	TGCGCCAGCAGCCAAGATATTAGCGGACTCATGAACACTGAAGCTTTCTTT	CASSQDISGLMNTEAFF
TRBV18	TRBJ1-1	NA	NA	TGTGCCAGCTCACCACGGATTTCCCCCACTGAAGCTTTCTTT	CASSPRISPTEAFF
TRBV19	TRBJ1-2	TRBD1	NA	TGTGCCAGTAGTAGGCCCGGGACAGGGTTTAATGGCTACACCTTC	CASSRPGTGFNGYTF
TRBV27	TRBJ2-2	NA	NA	TGTGCCAGCACCCGTCCTTCTCACACCGGGGAGCTGTTTTTT	CASTRPSHTGELFF
TRBV7-7	TRBJ2-5	TRBD1	NA	TGTGCTAGCAGCTTTCGCCTAGGGGGCGAGACCCAGTACTTC	CASSFRLGGETQYF
TRBV29-1	TRBJ1-4	TRBD1	NA	TGCAGCGCTAGGACAGGATTCAATGAAAAACTGTTTTTT	CSARTGFNEKLFF
TRBV7-8	TRBJ1-3	NA	NA	TGTGCCAGCAGCGAACTCAGGGGAAACACCATATATTTT	CASSELRGNTIYF
TRBV29-1	TRBJ2-1	NA	once	TGCAGCGTTGACCTACAACCCAATGAGCAGTTCTTC	CSVDLQPNEQFF
TRBV29-1	TRBJ1-4	NA	few	TGCAGCGTTGCGGGGCAGCTTAATGAAAAACTGTTTTTT	CSVAGQLNEKLFF
TRBV2	TRBJ2-2	NA	NA	TGTGCCAGCAGTGCGGACAGGAACACCGGGGAGCTGTTTTTT	CASSADRNTGELFF
TRBV5-6	TRBJ1-6	NA	NA	TGTGCCAGCAGCTTGTACGGGCCAGGTCCGGGAAATTCACCCCTCCACTTT	CASSLYGPGPGNSPLHF
TRBV7-7	TRBJ2-7	TRBD2	NA	TGTGCTAGCAGCCCTGTAGCGGGAGGGAGCGAGCAGTACTTC	CASSPVAGGSEQYF
TRBV27	TRBJ2-7	NA	once	TGTGCCAGCAGTTTAAGGGGAAGGGGCTACGAGCAGTACTTC	CASSLRGRGYEQYF
TRBV28	TRBJ1-5	TRBD1	NA	TGTGCCAGCAAGACTACGGGACAGGGGCTTAGCAATCAGCCCCAGCATTTT	CASKTTGQGLSNQPQHF
TRBV30	TRBJ2-2	NA	NA	TGTGCCTGGAGTTTGAACACCGGGGAGCTGTTTTTT	CAWSLNTGELFF
TRBV19	TRBJ2-6	NA	NA	TGTGCCAGTAGTAAAGGGTTTACTGGGGCCAACGTCCTGACTTTC	CASSKGFTGANVLTF
TRBV9	TRBJ1-2	NA	once	TGTGCCAGCCGGACCGACCCACGGGGCTACACCTTC	CASRTDPRGYTF
TRBV10-2	TRBJ2-7	NA	NA	TGCGCCAGCAGGATGACAGAGGGCGAGCAGTACTTC	CASRMTEGEQYF
TRBV5-1	TRBJ2-7	TRBD1	NA	TGCGCCAGCAGCTCTTATGACAGGGTTCGGGCCGAGCAGTACTTC	CASSSYDRVRAEQYF
TRBV28	TRBJ1-4	TRBD1	NA	TGTGCCAGCAGTTTATTACACTCAGGACAGGTTGGGGAAAAACTGTTTTTT	CASSLLHSGQVGEKLFF
TRBV5-4	TRBJ2-2	TRBD1	NA	TGTGCCAGCAGCCAACCGGGACAGGGGGCGGGAACCGGGGAGCTGTTTTTT	CASSQPGQGAGTGELFF
TRBV7-8	TRBJ2-7	TRBD1	NA	TGTGCCAGCAGCCTGGGGACAGGTTCCTACGAGCAGTACTTC	CASSLGTGSYEQYF
TRBV15	TRBJ2-2	TRBD1	once	TGTGCCACCAGCAGTGGGGACAGGGGGACCGGGGAGCTGTTTTTT	CATSSGDRGTGELFF
TRBV10-1	TRBJ2-7	NA	NA	TGCGCCAGCAGTGCCAGCGCAACGTCCTACGAGCAGTACTTC	CASSASATSYEQYF
TRBV19	TRBJ2-7	NA	NA	TGTGCCAGTAGTGAAGCGGCGCACACACACTACGAGCAGTACTTC	CASSEAAHTHYEQYF
TRBV4-1	TRBJ1-1	NA	NA	TGCGCCAGCAGCTCATCTAGGAGCGGGGGGCGAACTGAAGCTTTCTTT	CASSSSRSGGRTEAFF
TRBV29-1	TRBJ1-2	TRBD1	NA	TGCAGCGTACCTCGACAGGGTTTCTCCTATGGCTACACCTTC	CSVPRQGFSYGYTF
TRBV5-1	TRBJ2-2	TRBD2	NA	TGCGCCAGCAGCCCGACTAGCGGGAACACCGGGGAGCTGTTTTTT	CASSPTSGNTGELFF
TRBV28	TRBJ2-2	NA	NA	TGTGCCAGCAGCGACGGGGGCACCGGGGAGCTGTTTTTT	CASSDGGTGELFF
TRBV28	TRBJ2-3	NA	few	TGTGCCAGCAGGGTAGGGGGGGTACCAGATACGCAGTATTTT	CASRVGGVPDTQYF
TRBV5-1	TRBJ1-2	NA	NA	TGCGCCAGCAGGCAGGGACCGCAGGGCGGCTACACCTTC	CASRQGPQGGYTF